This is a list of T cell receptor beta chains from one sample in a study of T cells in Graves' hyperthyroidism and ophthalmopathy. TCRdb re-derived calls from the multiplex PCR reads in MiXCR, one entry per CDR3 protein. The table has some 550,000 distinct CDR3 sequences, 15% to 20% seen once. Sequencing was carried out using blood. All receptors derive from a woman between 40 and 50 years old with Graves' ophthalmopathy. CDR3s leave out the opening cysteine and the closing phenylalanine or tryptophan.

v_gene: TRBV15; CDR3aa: ATSRGGGAADTQY
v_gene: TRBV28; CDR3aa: ASSLSPGLAGTDTQY
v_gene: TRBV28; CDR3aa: ASSSSGTGAKETQY
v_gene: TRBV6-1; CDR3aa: ASSSLDRFMGPQH
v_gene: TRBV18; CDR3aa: ASSPNREHNSPLH
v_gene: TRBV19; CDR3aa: ASSIAIDTTDTQY
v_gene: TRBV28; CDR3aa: ASSPSGSGRPNEQF
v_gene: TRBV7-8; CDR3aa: ASSLTSGSWGTQY
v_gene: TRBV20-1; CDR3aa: SARVSQAGVREQY
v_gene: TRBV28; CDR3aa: ASQTWISYEQY
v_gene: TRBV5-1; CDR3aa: ASSLLTGENYEQY
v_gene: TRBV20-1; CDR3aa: SAPWTSGSTEQF
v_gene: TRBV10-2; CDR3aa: ASTQGGRTEAF
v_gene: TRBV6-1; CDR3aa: ASSPFNAGIRGLGYTEAF
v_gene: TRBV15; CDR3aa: ATSRDFGGSPLH
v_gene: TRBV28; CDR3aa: ASREPTGGINNEQY
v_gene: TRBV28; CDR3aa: ASSFSGLHNEQF
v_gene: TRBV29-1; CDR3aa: SVVSGGNNEQF
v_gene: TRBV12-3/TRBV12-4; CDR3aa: ASSWTGGLPNEQF
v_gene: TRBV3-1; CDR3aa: ASSQGSSGRAYD
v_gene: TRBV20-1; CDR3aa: SARGETSGRDLETQY
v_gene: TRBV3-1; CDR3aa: ASSQDPGTGQF
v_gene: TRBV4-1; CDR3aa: ASSQGRGFRADTQY
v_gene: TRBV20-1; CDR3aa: SARAGGNLNTQY
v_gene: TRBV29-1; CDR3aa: SAPGQGLDEQF
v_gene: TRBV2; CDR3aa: ASSPSWGGGTYNEQF
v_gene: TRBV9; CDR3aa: ASSPQGFGANVLT
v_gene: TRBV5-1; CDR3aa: ASSTQGFSTEAF
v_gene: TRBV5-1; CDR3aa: ASSLRDPRNQPQH
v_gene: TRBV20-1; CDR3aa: SARLGYPSYEQY
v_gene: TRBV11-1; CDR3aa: ASRMRTGVSTDTQY
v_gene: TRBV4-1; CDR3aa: ASSQGLRGTGANVLT
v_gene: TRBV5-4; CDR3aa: ASSPNEQRSTEAF
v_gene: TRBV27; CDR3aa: ASGPGSRSYNEQF
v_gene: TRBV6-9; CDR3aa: ASSWISQQATNEKLF
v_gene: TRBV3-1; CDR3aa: ASSQEQGIGNTGELF
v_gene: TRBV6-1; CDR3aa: ASKEGANYGYT
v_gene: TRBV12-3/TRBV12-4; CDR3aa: ASRGGWDQPQH
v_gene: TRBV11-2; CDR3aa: ASSLGPRTPGMDTQY
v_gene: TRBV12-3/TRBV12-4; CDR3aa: ASSLGDRVAF
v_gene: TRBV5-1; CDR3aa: ASSVGTAAGYT
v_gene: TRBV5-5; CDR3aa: ASSQTGGYYGYT
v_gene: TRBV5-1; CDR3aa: ASSVWTGTPKSEAF
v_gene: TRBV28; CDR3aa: ASSLWRTGTDTQY